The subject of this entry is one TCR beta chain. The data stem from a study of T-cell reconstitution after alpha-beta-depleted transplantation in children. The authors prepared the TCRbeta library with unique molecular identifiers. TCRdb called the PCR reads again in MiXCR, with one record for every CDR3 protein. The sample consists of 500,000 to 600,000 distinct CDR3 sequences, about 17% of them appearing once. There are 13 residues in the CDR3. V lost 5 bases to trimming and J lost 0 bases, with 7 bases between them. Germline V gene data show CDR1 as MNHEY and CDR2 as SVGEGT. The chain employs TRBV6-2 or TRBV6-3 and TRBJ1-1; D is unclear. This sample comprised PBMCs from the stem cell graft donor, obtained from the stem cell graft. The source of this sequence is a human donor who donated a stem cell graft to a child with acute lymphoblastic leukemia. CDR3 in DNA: TGTGCCAGCAGTCTCAAGTTGAACACTGAAGCTTTCTTT. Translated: CASSLKLNTEAFF.